This TCR beta chain was recorded in a study of graft-versus-host responses after intestinal transplantation. As for the study in general: The recipients all started with anti-thymocyte globulin induction and then took tacrolimus and steroids for around three years.

Method: immunoSEQ multiplex PCR; TCRdb's copy keeps in-frame clones and lacks some. The table includes tens of thousands of clones, just under 95% detected once. Overall study findings and caveats: Allografts carried high graft-versus-host to host-versus-graft clonal ratios in patients having graft-donor T cell macrochimerism.

Comment on this clone: Its matching antigen is unknown.

This clonotype was sampled from a human donor who received an intestinal transplant. Sample: unstimulated CD4+ T cells sorted from spleen or lymph node cells, taken before intestinal transplant.

The CDR3 DNA sequence: TGTGCCAGCAGCTTATTGAGCGGGACCACTCAATACAATGAGCAGTTCTTC. Protein sequence: CASSLLSGTTQYNEQFF. The V gene is TRBV11-2, the J gene TRBJ2-1, with 7 positions matching TRBD2. V lost 2 bases and J lost 4; bases outside the gene matches: 11. This CDR3 has 17 amino acids. Germline CDR1 SGHAT, CDR2 FQNNGV.